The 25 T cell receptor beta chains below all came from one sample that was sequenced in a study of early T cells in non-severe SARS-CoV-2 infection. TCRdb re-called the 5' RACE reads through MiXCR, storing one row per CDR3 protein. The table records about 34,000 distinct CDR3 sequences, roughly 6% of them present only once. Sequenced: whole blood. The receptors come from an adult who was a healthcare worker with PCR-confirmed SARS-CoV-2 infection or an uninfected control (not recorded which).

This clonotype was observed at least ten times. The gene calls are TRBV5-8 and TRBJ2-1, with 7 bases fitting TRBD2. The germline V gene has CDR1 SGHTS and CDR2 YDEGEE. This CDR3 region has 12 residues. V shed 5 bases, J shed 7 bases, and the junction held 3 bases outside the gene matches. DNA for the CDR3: TGTGCCAGCAGAACGGGGGGAAATGAGCAGTTCTTC. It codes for CASRTGGNEQFF.

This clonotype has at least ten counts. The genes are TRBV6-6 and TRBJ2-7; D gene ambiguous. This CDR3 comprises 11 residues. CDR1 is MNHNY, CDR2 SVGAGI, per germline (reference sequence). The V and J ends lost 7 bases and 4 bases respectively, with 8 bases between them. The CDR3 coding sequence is TGTGCCAGCAAGACCCAATACGAGCAGTACTTC. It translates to CASKTQYEQYF.

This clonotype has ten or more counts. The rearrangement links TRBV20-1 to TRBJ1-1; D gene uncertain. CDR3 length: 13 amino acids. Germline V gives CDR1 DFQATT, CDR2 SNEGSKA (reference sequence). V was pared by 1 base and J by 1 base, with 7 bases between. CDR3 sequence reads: CSARVDQNTEAFF. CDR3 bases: TGCAGTGCTAGAGTGGATCAGAACACTGAAGCTTTCTTT.

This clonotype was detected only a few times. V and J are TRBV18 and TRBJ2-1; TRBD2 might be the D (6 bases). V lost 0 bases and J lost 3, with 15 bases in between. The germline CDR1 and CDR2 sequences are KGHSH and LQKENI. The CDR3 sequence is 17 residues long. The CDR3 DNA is TGTGCCAGCTCACCACCGGAGGGTCGGGTTGACTACAATGAGCAGTTCTTC. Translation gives CASSPPEGRVDYNEQFF.

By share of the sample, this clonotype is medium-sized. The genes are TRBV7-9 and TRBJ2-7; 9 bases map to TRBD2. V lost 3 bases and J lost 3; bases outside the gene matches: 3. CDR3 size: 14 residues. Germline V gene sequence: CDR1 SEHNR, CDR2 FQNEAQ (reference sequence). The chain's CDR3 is CASSFSGGSYEQYF. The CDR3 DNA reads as TGTGCCAGCAGCTTTAGCGGGGGTAGCTACGAGCAGTACTTC.

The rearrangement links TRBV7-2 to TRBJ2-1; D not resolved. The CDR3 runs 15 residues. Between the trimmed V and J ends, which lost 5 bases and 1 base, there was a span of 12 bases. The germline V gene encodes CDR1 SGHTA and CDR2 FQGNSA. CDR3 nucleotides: TGTGCCAGCAGCCTACAGACCGGTTCCTACAATGAGCAGTTCTTC. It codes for CASSLQTGSYNEQFF.

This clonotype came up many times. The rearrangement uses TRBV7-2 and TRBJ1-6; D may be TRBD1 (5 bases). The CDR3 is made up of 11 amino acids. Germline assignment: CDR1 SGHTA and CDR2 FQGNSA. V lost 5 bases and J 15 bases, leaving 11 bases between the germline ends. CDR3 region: CASSAQRGLHF. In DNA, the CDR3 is TGTGCCAGCAGCGCCCAGAGGGGCCTCCACTTT.

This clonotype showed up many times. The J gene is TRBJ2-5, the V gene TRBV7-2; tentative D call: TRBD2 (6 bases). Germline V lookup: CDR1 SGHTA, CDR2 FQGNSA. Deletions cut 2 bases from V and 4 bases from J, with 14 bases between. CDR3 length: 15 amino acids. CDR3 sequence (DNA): TGTGCCAGCAGCTTATATGGGGGGACGGGAGAGACCCAGTACTTC. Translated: CASSLYGGTGETQYF. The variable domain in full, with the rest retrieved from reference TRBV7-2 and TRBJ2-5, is GAGVSQSPSNKVTEKGKDVELRCDPISGHTALYWYRQSLGQGLEFLIYFQGNSAPDKSGLPSDRFSAERTGGSVSTLTIQRTQQEDSAVYLCASSLYGGTGETQYFGPGTRLLVL.

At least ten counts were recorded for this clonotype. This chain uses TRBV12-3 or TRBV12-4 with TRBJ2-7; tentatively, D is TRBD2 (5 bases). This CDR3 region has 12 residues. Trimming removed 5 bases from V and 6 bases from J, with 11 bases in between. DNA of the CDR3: TGTGCCAGCAGTCTATCGGCGGGCGAGCAGTACTTC. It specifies CASSLSAGEQYF.

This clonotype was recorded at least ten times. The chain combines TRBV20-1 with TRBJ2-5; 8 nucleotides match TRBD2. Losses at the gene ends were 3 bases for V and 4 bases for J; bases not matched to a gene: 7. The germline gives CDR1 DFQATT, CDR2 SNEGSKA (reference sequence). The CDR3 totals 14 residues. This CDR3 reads CSASTGGPGETQYF. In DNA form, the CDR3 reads TGCAGTGCTAGTACGGGGGGGCCGGGAGAGACCCAGTACTTC.

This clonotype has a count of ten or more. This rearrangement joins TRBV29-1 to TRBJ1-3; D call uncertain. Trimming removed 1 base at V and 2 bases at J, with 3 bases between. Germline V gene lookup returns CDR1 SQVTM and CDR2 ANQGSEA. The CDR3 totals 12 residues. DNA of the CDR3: TGCAGCGTTGAAGCGGCTGGAAACACCATATATTTT. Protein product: CSVEAAGNTIYF.

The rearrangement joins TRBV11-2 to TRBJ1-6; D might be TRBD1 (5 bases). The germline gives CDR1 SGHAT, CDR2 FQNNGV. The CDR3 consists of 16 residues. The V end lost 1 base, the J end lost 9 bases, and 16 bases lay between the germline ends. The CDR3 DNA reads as TGTGCCAGCAGCTTAGTGGGAGAGGCTGGGGGTTCACCCCTCCACTTT. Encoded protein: CASSLVGEAGGSPLHF. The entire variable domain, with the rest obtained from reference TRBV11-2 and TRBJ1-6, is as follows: EAGVAQSPRYKIIEKRQSVAFWCNPISGHATLYWYQQILGQGPKLLIQFQNNGVVDDSQLPKDRFSAERLKGVDSTLKIQPAKLEDSAVYLCASSLVGEAGGSPLHFGNGTRLTVT.

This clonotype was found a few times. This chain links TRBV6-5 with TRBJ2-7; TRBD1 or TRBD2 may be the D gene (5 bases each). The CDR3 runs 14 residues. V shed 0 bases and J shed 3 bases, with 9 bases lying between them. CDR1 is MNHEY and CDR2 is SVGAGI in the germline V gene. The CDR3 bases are TGTGCCAGCAGTTACTCGTGGGACGGCTACGAGCAGTACTTC. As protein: CASSYSWDGYEQYF.

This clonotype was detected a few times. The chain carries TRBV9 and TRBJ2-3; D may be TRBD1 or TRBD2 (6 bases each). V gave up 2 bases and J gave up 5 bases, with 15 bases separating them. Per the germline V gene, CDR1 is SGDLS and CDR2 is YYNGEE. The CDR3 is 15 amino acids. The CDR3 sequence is CASSVEGRGGDTQYF. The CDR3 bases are TGTGCCAGCAGCGTGGAGGGCAGGGGTGGAGATACGCAGTATTTT.

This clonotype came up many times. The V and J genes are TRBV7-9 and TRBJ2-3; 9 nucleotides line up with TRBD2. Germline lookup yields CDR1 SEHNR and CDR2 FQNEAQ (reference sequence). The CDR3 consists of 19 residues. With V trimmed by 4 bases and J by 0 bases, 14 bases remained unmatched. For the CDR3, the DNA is TGTGCCAGCAGCTCCACATACGGACTAGCGAGACCTAGCACAGATACGCAGTATTTT. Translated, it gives CASSSTYGLARPSTDTQYF.

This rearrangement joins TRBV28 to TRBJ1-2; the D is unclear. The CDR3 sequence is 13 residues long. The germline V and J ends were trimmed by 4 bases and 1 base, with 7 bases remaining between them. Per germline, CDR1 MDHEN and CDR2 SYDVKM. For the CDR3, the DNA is TGTGCCAGCAGTTGGACGGGTAACTATGGCTACACCTTC. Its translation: CASSWTGNYGYTF.

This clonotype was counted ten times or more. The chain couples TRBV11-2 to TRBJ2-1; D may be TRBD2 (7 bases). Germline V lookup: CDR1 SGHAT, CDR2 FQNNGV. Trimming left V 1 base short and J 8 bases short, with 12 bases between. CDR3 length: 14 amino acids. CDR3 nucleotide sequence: TGTGCCAGCAGCTTAGCGGGGGGCCGGCATGAGCAGTTCTTC. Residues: CASSLAGGRHEQFF.

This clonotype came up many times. CDR3 DNA: TGTGCCAGCAGTTTTCATTTCACTGAAGCTTTCTTT. Amino acid sequence: CASSFHFTEAFF. V gene TRBV12-3 or TRBV12-4 combines with J gene TRBJ1-1, with D unclear. V lost 3 bases and J 4 bases, leaving 6 bases between the germline ends. CDR3 length: 12 residues.

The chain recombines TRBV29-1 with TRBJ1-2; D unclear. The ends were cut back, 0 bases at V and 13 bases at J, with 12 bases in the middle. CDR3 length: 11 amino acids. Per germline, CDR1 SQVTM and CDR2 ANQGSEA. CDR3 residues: CSVEEKERGTF. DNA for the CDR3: TGCAGCGTTGAAGAAAAAGAAAGAGGCACCTTC.

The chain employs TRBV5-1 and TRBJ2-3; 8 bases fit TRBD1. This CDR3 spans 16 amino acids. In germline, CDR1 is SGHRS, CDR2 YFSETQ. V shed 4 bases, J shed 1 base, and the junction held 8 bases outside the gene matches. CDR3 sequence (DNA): TGCGCCAGCAGCCCCAACCCGGGACAGGGCACAGATACGCAGTATTTT. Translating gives CASSPNPGQGTDTQYF. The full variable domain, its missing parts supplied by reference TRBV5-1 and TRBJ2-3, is KAGVTQTPRYLIKTRGQQVTLSCSPISGHRSVSWYQQTPGQGLQFLFEYFSETQRNKGNFPGRFSGRQFSNSRSEMNVSTLELGDSALYLCASSPNPGQGTDTQYFGPGTRLTVL.

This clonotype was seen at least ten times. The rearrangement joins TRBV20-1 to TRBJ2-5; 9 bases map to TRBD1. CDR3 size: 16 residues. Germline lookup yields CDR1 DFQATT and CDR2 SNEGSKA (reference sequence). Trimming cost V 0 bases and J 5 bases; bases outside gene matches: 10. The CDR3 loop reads CSARDGRDRVGETQYF. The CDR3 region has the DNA TGCAGTGCTAGAGACGGCCGGGACAGGGTTGGGGAGACCCAGTACTTC.

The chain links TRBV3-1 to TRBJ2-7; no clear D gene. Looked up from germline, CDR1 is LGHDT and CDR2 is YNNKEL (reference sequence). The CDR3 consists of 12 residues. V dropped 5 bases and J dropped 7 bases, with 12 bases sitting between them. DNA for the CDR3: TGTGCCAGCAGCTCTCCCAACGAAGAGCAGTACTTC. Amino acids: CASSSPNEEQYF.

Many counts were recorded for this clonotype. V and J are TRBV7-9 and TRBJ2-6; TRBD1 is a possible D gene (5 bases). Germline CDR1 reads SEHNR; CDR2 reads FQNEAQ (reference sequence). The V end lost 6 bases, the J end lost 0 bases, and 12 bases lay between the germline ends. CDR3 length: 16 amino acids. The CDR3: CASRGDSASGANVLTF. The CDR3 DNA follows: TGTGCCAGCAGAGGGGATTCTGCCTCTGGGGCCAACGTCCTGACTTTC.

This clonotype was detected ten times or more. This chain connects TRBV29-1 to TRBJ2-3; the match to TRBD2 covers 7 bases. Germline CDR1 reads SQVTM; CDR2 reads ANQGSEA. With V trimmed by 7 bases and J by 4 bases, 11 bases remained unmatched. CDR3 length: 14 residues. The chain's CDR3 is CSARGGGDADTQYF. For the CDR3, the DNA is TGCAGCGCTCGTGGCGGGGGAGACGCAGATACGCAGTATTTT.

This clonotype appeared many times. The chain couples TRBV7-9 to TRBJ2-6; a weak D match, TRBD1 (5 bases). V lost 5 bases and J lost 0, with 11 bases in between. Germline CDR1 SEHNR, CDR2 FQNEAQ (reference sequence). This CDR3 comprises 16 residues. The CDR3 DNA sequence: TGTGCCAGCAGCCTCAGGGCCATCTCTGGGGCCAACGTCCTGACTTTC. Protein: CASSLRAISGANVLTF.